Below are 18 T cell receptor beta chains sequenced from a single sample in a study of TIL therapy for anti-PD-1-resistant metastatic lung cancer. Time point specified: pre-treatment sample, taken before nivolumab and TIL therapy. Sequencing used immunoSEQ v3. Sequenced by immunoSEQ multiplex PCR; TCRdb stores in-frame clones only, minus some. The table records approximately 53,000 clones, around 80% of them present only once. The sequencing used blood, collected at baseline. The receptor source for this set is a woman aged 30-79 years with non-small cell lung cancer.

The V and J genes are TRBV27 and TRBJ2-7; D is possibly TRBD1 or TRBD2 (5 bases each). The CDR3 sequence is 14 residues long. Between the trimmed V and J ends, which lost 6 bases and 2 bases, there was a span of 14 bases. Germline values: CDR1 MNHEY, CDR2 SMNVEV (reference sequence). The CDR3, as DNA: TGTGCCAGCAGCTCCGGGACCGTAACCTACGAGCAGTACTTC. The encoded protein is CASSSGTVTYEQYF.

V gene TRBV5-4 combines with J gene TRBJ2-1; D perhaps matches TRBD2 (5 bases). CDR1 is SGHNT, CDR2 YYREEE, per germline (reference sequence). The CDR3 is 17 amino acids. The V gene lost 5 bases and the J gene lost 8 bases, with 26 bases spanning the gap. The chain's CDR3 is CASRGRRNLTIDDEQFF. The CDR3 nucleotides read TGTGCCAGCAGGGGCCGGAGGAATCTTACAATAGACGATGAGCAGTTCTTC.

This clone was seen a few times. The V gene is TRBV6-6, the J gene TRBJ1-1, with TRBD1 matching 7 bases. This CDR3 region has 14 residues. Germline values: CDR1 MNHNY, CDR2 SVGAGI (reference sequence). The J segment lost 10 bases and the V segment lost 6 bases, leaving 14 bases of the junction unmatched. CDR3 nucleotide sequence: TGTGCCAGCAGACTACGGGACAGCCGACTACGAGCTTTCTTT. Protein sequence: CASRLRDSRLRAFF.

The rearrangement joins TRBV10-3 to TRBJ2-5; D remains unclear. The CDR3 consists of 12 residues. V shed 1 base and J shed 5 bases, with 5 bases lying between them. Germline values: CDR1 ENHRY, CDR2 SYGVKD. CDR3 nucleotide sequence: TGTGCCATCAGTGAGTTCCGGGAGACCCAGTACTTC. As protein: CAISEFRETQYF.

The chain uses TRBV18 and TRBJ2-3, with no clear D. CDR1 KGHSH and CDR2 LQKENI come from the germline V gene. The CDR3 is made up of 12 amino acids. V was shortened by 2 bases and J by 6 bases, with 6 bases between the two germline ends. The CDR3 nucleotides read TGTGCCAGCTCACCAAGATCGGATACGCAGTATTTT. Encoded protein: CASSPRSDTQYF.

CDR3 DNA sequence: TGCAGCGCCGCGGGACTAGCGGGGGAAACCTACGAGCAGTACTTC. It specifies CSAAGLAGETYEQYF. The chain couples TRBV29-1 to TRBJ2-7; 14 bases fit TRBD2. The V segment lost 7 bases and the J segment 2 bases; nucleotides outside the gene matches: 7. The CDR3 is 15 amino acids. CDR1 is SQVTM and CDR2 is ANQGSEA in the germline V gene.

The chain employs TRBV12-5 and TRBJ1-2, with D possibly being TRBD1 (5 bases). CDR3 length: 13 amino acids. V was trimmed by 1 base and J by 3 bases, leaving 6 bases between them. Germline V CDR1 and CDR2: LGHNT, FRNRAP. The CDR3 loop is CASGLAGYYGYTF. DNA for the CDR3: TGTGCTAGTGGTTTGGCAGGGTACTATGGCTACACCTTC.

This clone was observed a single time. V is TRBV11-2 and J is TRBJ2-3; D tentatively reads TRBD1 or TRBD2 (5 bases each). The ends were cut back, 1 base at V and 4 bases at J, with 12 bases in the middle. The CDR3 totals 15 residues. The germline V gene encodes CDR1 SGHAT and CDR2 FQNNGV. The CDR3 reads CASSLVERGADTQYF. The DNA for the CDR3 is TGTGCCAGCAGCTTAGTCGAGAGGGGCGCAGATACGCAGTATTTT. Combining the CDR3 with reference TRBV11-2 and TRBJ2-3 gives the whole variable domain EAGVAQSPRYKIIEKRQSVAFWCNPISGHATLYWYQQILGQGPKLLIQFQNNGVVDDSQLPKDRFSAERLKGVDSTLKIQPAKLEDSAVYLCASSLVERGADTQYFGPGTRLTVL.

The J gene is TRBJ2-1, the V gene TRBV19; TRBD2 matches at 10 bases. Germline CDR1 and CDR2: LNHDA and SQIVND (reference sequence). The CDR3 is 16 residues long. Trimming took 6 bases from V and 11 from J; bases not matched to a gene: 16. The CDR3: CASSPGEDSGRPKQFF. CDR3 bases: TGTGCCAGTAGCCCGGGGGAGGATAGCGGGAGGCCCAAGCAGTTCTTC.

This chain connects TRBV13 to TRBJ2-1, with 7 positions matching TRBD2. From germline, CDR1 is PRHDT and CDR2 FYEKMQ (reference sequence). The CDR3 is 17 residues long. The J segment lost 0 bases and the V segment lost 4 bases, leaving 9 bases of the junction unmatched. The CDR3 DNA is TGTGCCAGCAGCTCCCCCTCGGGAGGCCGCTCCTACAATGAGCAGTTCTTC. Translation: CASSSPSGGRSYNEQFF. The entire variable domain, with the rest obtained from reference TRBV13 and TRBJ2-1, is as follows: AAGVIQSPRHLIKEKRETATLKCYPIPRHDTVYWYQQGPGQDPQFLISFYEKMQSDKGSIPDRFSAQQFSDYHSELNMSSLELGDSALYFCASSSPSGGRSYNEQFFGPGTRLTVL.

This clone has just one count. This chain connects TRBV5-1 to TRBJ1-1; 8 bases are shared with TRBD1. The CDR3 contains 14 residues. Germline V CDR1 and CDR2: SGHRS, YFSETQ. V shed 4 bases and J 1 base; nucleotides not matched to a gene: 3. The DNA for the CDR3 is TGCGCCAGCAGCGCCCAGGGGGCGAACACTGAAGCTTTCTTT. As protein: CASSAQGANTEAFF.

The chain links TRBV9 to TRBJ1-6; D gene ambiguous. The CDR3 is 14 residues long. Trimming shortened V by 4 bases and J by 7 bases, and 12 bases separated the two germline ends. Germline CDR1 reads SGDLS; CDR2 reads YYNGEE. Here the CDR3 DNA reads TGTGCCAGCAGCAAAATGACAAGGAATTCACCCCTCCACTTT. It codes for CASSKMTRNSPLHF.

The chain joins TRBV5-6 to TRBJ1-6; D is unclear. The V gene lost 4 bases and the J gene lost 8 bases, with 13 bases spanning the gap. Germline V gene sequence: CDR1 SGHDT, CDR2 YYEEEE. The length of the CDR3 is 14 residues. The CDR3 region is CASSPRTRDSPLHF. In DNA, the CDR3 is TGTGCCAGCAGCCCCCGGACTCGCGATTCACCCCTCCACTTT.

V gene TRBV6-1 combines with J gene TRBJ2-7; D call uncertain. CDR1 is MNHNS, CDR2 SASEGT, per germline. The CDR3 length is 12 residues. Trimming took 2 bases from V and 2 from J, leaving 4 bases between them. Here the CDR3 DNA reads TGTGCCAGCAGTGAATTAACCTACGAGCAGTACTTC. It yields the protein CASSELTYEQYF.

V gene TRBV5-1 combines with J gene TRBJ2-7; D uncertain. V was cut by 1 base and J by 4 bases, with 3 bases left in between. The CDR3 covers 11 residues. Looked up from germline, CDR1 is SGHRS and CDR2 is YFSETQ. The CDR3 sequence: CASSLKYEQYF. CDR3 coding DNA: TGCGCCAGCAGCTTGAAATACGAGCAGTACTTC.

The chain employs TRBV6-5 and TRBJ2-7, with TRBD1 identical over 7 bases. The V gene's germline CDR1 is MNHEY and CDR2 SVGAGI. The CDR3 is made up of 15 amino acids. The J segment lost 2 bases and the V segment lost 6 bases, leaving 10 bases of the junction unmatched. The CDR3, as DNA: TGTGCCAGCAGACAACCAGGGGGAACCACCTACGAGCAGTACTTC. Its translation is CASRQPGGTTYEQYF.

Here the CDR3 reads CASSQMQGAYSPLHF. CDR3 nucleotides: TGTGCCAGCAGCCAAATGCAGGGGGCCTATTCACCCCTCCACTTT. This sequence joins TRBV11-2 and TRBJ1-6; the match to TRBD1 covers 8 bases. The CDR3 has 15 residues. V was pared by 5 bases and J by 8 bases, with 8 bases of the junction left unmatched. The germline V gene has CDR1 SGHAT and CDR2 FQNNGV. The complete variable domain, with remaining parts taken from reference TRBV11-2 and TRBJ1-6, reads EAGVAQSPRYKIIEKRQSVAFWCNPISGHATLYWYQQILGQGPKLLIQFQNNGVVDDSQLPKDRFSAERLKGVDSTLKIQPAKLEDSAVYLCASSQMQGAYSPLHFGNGTRLTVT.

The V and J genes are TRBV6-1 and TRBJ1-1; 8 positions agree with TRBD1. J gave up 3 bases and V 6 bases, and 3 bases lay outside the gene matches. Germline CDR1 and CDR2: MNHNS and SASEGT. CDR3 size: 13 residues. The CDR3 DNA reads TGTGCCAGCAGCTTGACAGGGGACACTGAAGCTTTCTTT. It encodes CASSLTGDTEAFF.